These 8 T cell receptor beta chains were sequenced from one sample in a study of T cells in Graves' hyperthyroidism and ophthalmopathy. There were TCR beta CDR3 regions amplified from RNA transcripts. An initial round of RT-PCR targeting the TCR CDR3 relied on the HTBI primer set. Each CDR3 protein gets one entry after TCRdb re-called the multiplex PCR reads with MiXCR. The repertoire holds 610,000 or so distinct CDR3 sequences, with around 45% as singletons. Sequencing was carried out using peripheral blood or thyroid tissue (not recorded which). These receptors came from a woman between 18 and 29 years old with Graves' hyperthyroidism.

The chain combines TRBV20-1 with TRBJ2-5; tentative D call: TRBD1 (5 bases). The CDR3 extends over 14 amino acids. Germline V CDR1 and CDR2: DFQATT, SNEGSKA (reference sequence). The V end lost 3 bases, the J end lost 9 bases, and 20 bases lay between the germline ends. The CDR3 sequence is CSASQGVGNQPQYF. The CDR3 nucleotides are TGCAGTGCTAGTCAGGGTGTGGGCAATCAGCCCCAGTACTTC.

This chain connects TRBV18 to TRBJ1-1; TRBD1 might be the D (5 bases). Germline CDR1 is KGHSH and CDR2 is LQKENI. There are 13 residues in the CDR3. The V end was cut by 8 bases, the J end by 4 bases, with 14 bases between. CDR3 region: CASRGEISTEAFF. In nucleotides, the CDR3 is TGTGCCAGCCGGGGCGAAATCAGCACTGAAGCTTTCTTT.

This clonotype showed up many times. The chain uses TRBV25-1 and TRBJ1-2; the match to TRBD1 covers 7 bases. The CDR3 is 17 amino acids. Per germline, CDR1 MGHDK and CDR2 SYGVNS. Trimming took 5 bases from V and 4 from J; bases not matched to a gene: 16. The DNA of the CDR3 is TGTGCCAGCAGTCCCTACCCCCTGACAGGGAGAGTCTATGGCTACACCTTC. The encoded protein is CASSPYPLTGRVYGYTF.

As concerns this clonotype: At one of its ends the junction is not consistent with the germline gene, which may arise from a read error. The rearrangement uses TRBV29-1 and TRBJ1-1; D is unresolved. Germline V gives CDR1 SQVTM, CDR2 ANQGSEA. The CDR3 is 13 amino acids. The CDR3 DNA follows: TGCAGCCACAACAAGATGGGCGACACTGAGGCTCTCTTT. This translates into CSHNKMGDTEALF. Full variable domain (rest looked up from reference TRBV29-1 and TRBJ1-1): SAVISQKPSRDICQRGTSLTIQCQVDSQVTMMFWYRQQPGQSLTLIATANQGSEATYESGFVIDKFPISRPNLTFSTLTVSNMSPEDSSIYLCSHNKMGDTEALFGQGTRLTVV.

V and J are TRBV2 and TRBJ2-6; D gene unclear. The CDR3 is 17 residues long. V dropped 4 bases and J dropped 0 bases, with 13 bases sitting between them. Germline V gene lookup returns CDR1 SNHLY and CDR2 FYNNEI. In DNA form, the CDR3 reads TGTGCCAGCAGTGCCCAACAGCCCAGCTCTGGGGCCAACGTCCTGACTTTC. This translates into CASSAQQPSSGANVLTF.

This clonotype was seen at least ten times. The chain joins TRBV7-2 to TRBJ2-7; TRBD1 aligns across 7 bases. The V gene end was trimmed by 4 bases and the J gene end by 2 bases; junction bases not matched to a gene: 11. CDR3 length: 16 amino acids. Germline assignment: CDR1 SGHTA and CDR2 FQGNSA. The CDR3 is CASSSIDRALTYEQYF. In nucleotides, the CDR3 is TGTGCCAGCAGCTCCATCGACAGGGCCCTTACCTACGAGCAGTACTTC.

The V call is TRBV7-9, the J call TRBJ2-5; perhaps TRBD2 as D (5 bases). Germline CDR1 is SEHNR and CDR2 is FQNEAQ (reference sequence). V was clipped by 8 bases and J by 3 bases, with 13 bases between them. The CDR3 spans 13 residues. Here the CDR3 DNA reads TGTGCCAGCGAACGGACGGGAAAAGAGACCCAGTACTTC. Translated, it gives CASERTGKETQYF.

The rearrangement joins TRBV3-1 to TRBJ2-5, with D tentatively TRBD1 or TRBD2 (5 bases each). This CDR3 is built from 16 residues. The germline CDR1 and CDR2 sequences are LGHDT and YNNKEL (reference sequence). Between the trimmed V and J ends, which lost 5 bases and 5 bases, there was a span of 21 bases. For the CDR3, the DNA is TGTGCCAGCAGCGCTGGACCGGGACCAACGTCCGAGACCCAGTACTTC. Protein product: CASSAGPGPTSETQYF.